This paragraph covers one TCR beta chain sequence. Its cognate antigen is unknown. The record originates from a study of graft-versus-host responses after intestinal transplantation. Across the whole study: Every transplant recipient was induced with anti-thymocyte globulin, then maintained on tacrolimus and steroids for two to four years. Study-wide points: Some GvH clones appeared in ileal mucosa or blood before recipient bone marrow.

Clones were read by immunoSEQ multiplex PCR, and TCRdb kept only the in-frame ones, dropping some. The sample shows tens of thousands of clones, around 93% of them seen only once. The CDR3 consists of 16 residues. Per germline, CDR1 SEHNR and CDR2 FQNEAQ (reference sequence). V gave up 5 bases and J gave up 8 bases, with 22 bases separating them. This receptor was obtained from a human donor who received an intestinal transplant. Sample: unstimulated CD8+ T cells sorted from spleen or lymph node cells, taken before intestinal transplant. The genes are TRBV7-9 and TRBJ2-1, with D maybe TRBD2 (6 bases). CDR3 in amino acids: CASSIEGGPNTDEQFF. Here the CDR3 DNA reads TGTGCCAGCAGCATTGAAGGAGGGCCCAACACGGATGAGCAGTTCTTC.